The present T cell receptor beta chain was sequenced within a study of CD8 T cells in Susac syndrome. The CDR3 is 15 residues long. V lost 6 bases and J lost 6; bases outside the gene matches: 6. Germline V CDR1 and CDR2: MNHEY, SVGEGT. It was with random hexamers that about 0.45 to 1 ug RNA was reverse transcribed. Multiplex immunoSEQ PCR targeted 54 Vbeta and 13 Jbeta TCR beta segments. TCRdb passed the immunoSEQ multiplex PCR reads through MiXCR, listing each CDR3 protein once. The data show fewer than 80,000 distinct CDR3 sequences, roughly 95% seen once. CD8+ and CD4+ T cells from blood underwent TCR beta sequencing, which was carried out in a high-throughput format. Negative isolation yielded CD8+ and CD4+ T cells; FACS enriched TEMRA cells.

Sequenced input: CD8+ T cells from PBMCs. The TCR originated in a human donor with Susac syndrome. The rearrangement joins TRBV6-2 or TRBV6-3 to TRBJ2-1; 12 positions agree with TRBD2. The CDR3 region has the DNA TGTGCCAGCAGCGAACTAGCGGGGGGTCTCAATGAGCAGTTCTTC. Its translation is CASSELAGGLNEQFF.